Listed here are 22 T cell receptor beta chains from one sample, sequenced in a study of CD8+ T cells in alopecia areata. RNA extraction was followed by reverse transcription into cDNA, which acted as the sequencing template. Profiling relied on immunoSEQ multiplex PCR, and the TCRdb table lists in-frame clones only, not all of them. Here the sample spans about 130,000 clones, 58% being singletons. The material sequenced was CD4+ T cells sorted from blood, taken at week 0. The receptors here all came from a human donor with alopecia areata.

The chain is built from TRBV23-1 and TRBJ2-7; 7 nucleotides align to TRBD1. TRBV23-1 is reported as an ORF; its role is uncertain. V lost 4 bases and J lost 6; bases outside the gene matches: 24. This CDR3 has 19 residues. CDR3 nucleotide sequence: TGCGCCAGCAGTCTTCCTCCTCCAAAACAGGGGATCCTTTCTGGCGAGCAGTACTTC. This encodes CASSLPPPKQGILSGEQYF.

The chain has TRBV7-3 and TRBJ2-4; D unclear. Germline loops: CDR1 SGHTA, CDR2 FQGTGA. Trimming removed 5 bases from V and 8 bases from J, with 25 bases in between. This CDR3 has 17 residues. For the CDR3, the DNA is TGTGCCAGCAGCGCCAAGGCCCTAGACGACCGGTCAGACATTCAGTACTTC. Residues: CASSAKALDDRSDIQYF.

This chain links TRBV4-2 with TRBJ2-5; D ambiguous. The CDR3 spans 13 residues. V dropped 0 bases and J dropped 2 bases, with 4 bases sitting between them. Per the germline V gene, CDR1 is LGHNA and CDR2 is YNFKEQ. The CDR3 bases are TGTGCCAGCAGCCAAGAATTTCAAGAGACCCAGTACTTC. Its translation: CASSQEFQETQYF.

The genes are TRBV25-1 and TRBJ2-1, with 9 bases aligning to TRBD1. V trimming: 1 base; J trimming: 8 bases; junction bases outside the gene matches: 6. This CDR3 is built from 15 residues. Germline lookup yields CDR1 MGHDK and CDR2 SYGVNS. The CDR3 protein is CASSESGTGYHEQFF. The CDR3 region has the DNA TGTGCCAGCAGTGAATCTGGGACAGGGTATCATGAGCAGTTCTTC.

The rearrangement links TRBV7-2 to TRBJ2-7, with 12 bases matching TRBD2. Germline-derived CDR1 and CDR2 are SGHTA and FQGNSA. The CDR3 covers 16 residues. With V trimmed by 6 bases and J by 4 bases, 10 bases remained unmatched. CDR3 protein: CASSETSGSVIYEQYF. In DNA form, the CDR3 reads TGTGCCAGCAGTGAGACTAGCGGGAGCGTCATTTACGAGCAGTACTTC.

In this sample, this clone turned up a few times. The rearrangement joins TRBV6-1 to TRBJ2-3; 13 bases agree with TRBD2. CDR1 MNHNS and CDR2 SASEGT come from the germline V gene. Trimming cost V 6 bases and J 5 bases; bases outside gene matches: 5. This CDR3 region has 15 residues. The CDR3 nucleotides read TGTGCCAGCAGCAAACTAGCGGGGGGGATAGATACGCAGTATTTT. It is translated as CASSKLAGGIDTQYF.

The chain employs TRBV7-2 and TRBJ1-1; the D is unclear. Germline assignment: CDR1 SGHTA and CDR2 FQGNSA. The CDR3 totals 15 residues. V was pared by 0 bases and J by 1 base, with 9 bases between. CDR3 bases: TGTGCCAGCAGCTTAGCTCGGTCAGAGAACACTGAAGCTTTCTTT. Translating it yields CASSLARSENTEAFF.

The chain carries TRBV7-2 and TRBJ2-2; no firm D call. This CDR3 region has 14 residues. Looked up from germline, CDR1 is SGHTA and CDR2 is FQGNSA. Trimming stripped 8 bases from V and 1 base from J, with 11 bases between. The CDR3 sequence is CASAMRLNTGELFF. Here the CDR3 DNA reads TGTGCCAGCGCTATGCGGCTGAACACCGGGGAGCTGTTTTTT.

This clone appeared a single time. The chain carries TRBV30 and TRBJ2-7, with D possibly called TRBD1 or TRBD2 (6 bases each). V lost 3 bases, J lost 4 bases, and 13 bases lay in between. Germline V CDR1 and CDR2: GTSNPN, SVGIG (reference sequence). The CDR3 is 13 residues long. DNA for the CDR3: TGTGCCTGGAGCTGGGGGGCGGGGTACGAGCAGTACTTC. It yields the protein CAWSWGAGYEQYF.

V usage is TRBV5-4 and J usage is TRBJ1-1, with D unresolved. The V gene lost 2 bases and the J gene lost 1 base, with 6 bases spanning the gap. CDR1 is SGHNT and CDR2 is YYREEE in the germline V gene (reference sequence). This CDR3 is built from 13 residues. For the CDR3, the DNA is TGTGCCAGCAGCTTACCGGAGAACACTGAAGCTTTCTTT. Translated: CASSLPENTEAFF.

V usage is TRBV7-8 and J usage is TRBJ2-3; perhaps D is TRBD1 or TRBD2 (6 bases each). The CDR3 is made up of 16 amino acids. V lost 5 bases to trimming and J lost 3 bases, with 18 bases between them. CDR1 and CDR2 from the germline V gene are SGHVS and FQNEAQ. CDR3 sequence reads: CASSTYREVGTDTQYF. CDR3 bases: TGTGCCAGCAGCACCTACAGGGAGGTCGGTACAGATACGCAGTATTTT.

The chain joins TRBV29-1 to TRBJ1-1; the D gene is possibly TRBD1 (6 bases). The ends were cut back, 7 bases at V and 3 bases at J, with 15 bases in the middle. CDR1 is SQVTM and CDR2 is ANQGSEA in the germline V gene. The CDR3 consists of 13 residues. In nucleotides, the CDR3 is TGCAGCGCCAGTCGGAAGGGGGACACTGAAGCTTTCTTT. Translating it yields CSASRKGDTEAFF.

The V and J genes are TRBV4-1 and TRBJ1-2; D possibly corresponds to TRBD1 (6 bases). Germline V gene sequence: CDR1 MGHRA, CDR2 YSYEKL. The V end was cut by 0 bases, the J end by 5 bases, with 10 bases between. The CDR3 sequence is 14 residues long. The chain's CDR3 is CASSQDKGTYGYTF. CDR3 sequence (DNA): TGCGCCAGCAGCCAAGATAAAGGGACATATGGCTACACCTTC.

The chain carries TRBV6-4 and TRBJ2-3; D may match TRBD1 or TRBD2 (5 bases each). The CDR3 totals 15 residues. Germline V gene data show CDR1 as MRHNA and CDR2 as SNTAGT. V lost 2 bases and J lost 0, with 9 bases in between. In DNA form, the CDR3 reads TGTGCCAGCAGTGACCGGGGCAGGAGCACAGATACGCAGTATTTT. Translating gives CASSDRGRSTDTQYF.

The rearrangement uses TRBV7-2 and TRBJ2-2; 9 bases agree with TRBD1. CDR1 is SGHTA, CDR2 FQGNSA, per germline. This CDR3 is built from 14 residues. The J segment lost 7 bases and the V segment lost 5 bases, leaving 5 bases of the junction unmatched. CDR3 coding DNA: TGTGCCAGCAGCCCACAGGGGGCGGACGGGGAGCTGTTTTTT. Its translation: CASSPQGADGELFF.

This chain joins TRBV7-2 and TRBJ2-7; TRBD1 agrees at 7 bases. The J segment lost 3 bases and the V segment lost 4 bases, leaving 18 bases of the junction unmatched. Germline V gene lookup returns CDR1 SGHTA and CDR2 FQGNSA. This CDR3 contains 18 residues. The CDR3: CASSSGGTALLSGYEQYF. The CDR3 nucleotides are TGTGCCAGCAGCTCCGGTGGGACAGCCCTTTTATCGGGCTACGAGCAGTACTTC.

The chain has TRBV18 and TRBJ1-4, with D maybe TRBD1 (5 bases). The germline V gene encodes CDR1 KGHSH and CDR2 LQKENI. This CDR3 is built from 15 residues. Trimming took 0 bases from V and 8 from J, leaving 13 bases between them. The CDR3 DNA is TGTGCCAGCTCACCACCCGCGCAGGGTGGAGAAAAACTGTTTTTT. This translates into CASSPPAQGGEKLFF.

In this sample, this clone turned up a few times. The chain recombines TRBV6-6 with TRBJ2-3; D possibly corresponds to TRBD2 (6 bases). V lost 2 bases to trimming and J lost 1 base, with 13 bases between them. Germline CDR1 reads MNHNY; CDR2 reads SVGAGI (reference sequence). The CDR3 totals 16 residues. The CDR3 sequence is CASSYGWDSGTDTQYF. In nucleotides, the CDR3 is TGTGCCAGCAGTTACGGGTGGGACTCAGGCACAGATACGCAGTATTTT.

The V gene is TRBV7-2, the J gene TRBJ1-2; TRBD1 might be the D (5 bases). The CDR3 contains 13 residues. V was shortened by 3 bases and J by 3 bases, with 8 bases between the two germline ends. Germline CDR1 SGHTA, CDR2 FQGNSA. The CDR3 reads CASSFRGDYGYTF. CDR3 nucleotides: TGTGCCAGCAGCTTCCGAGGGGACTATGGCTACACCTTC.

The chain is built from TRBV5-1 and TRBJ1-1; weak D call: TRBD1 (5 bases). V was shortened by 4 bases and J by 3 bases, with 10 bases between the two germline ends. The CDR3 is 13 amino acids. Germline-derived CDR1 and CDR2 are SGHRS and YFSETQ. The CDR3 here is CASSPGLDTEAFF. CDR3 nucleotide sequence: TGCGCCAGCAGCCCAGGGTTGGACACTGAAGCTTTCTTT.

The chain joins TRBV19 to TRBJ1-2; D not resolved. There are 16 residues in the CDR3. CDR1 and CDR2 (germline): LNHDA, SQIVND (reference sequence). V was cut by 0 bases and J by 1 base, with 12 bases left in between. CDR3 in DNA: TGTGCCAGTAGTATAGATCTCTCCATTTTTAACTATGGCTACACCTTC. This encodes CASSIDLSIFNYGYTF. Based on the CDR3 plus reference TRBV19 and TRBJ1-2, the full variable domain is DGGITQSPKYLFRKEGQNVTLSCEQNLNHDAMYWYRQDPGQGLRLIYYSQIVNDFQKGDIAEGYSVSREKKESFPLTVTSAQKNPTAFYLCASSIDLSIFNYGYTFGSGTRLTVV.

V usage is TRBV5-1 and J usage is TRBJ2-5, with 14 bases matching TRBD2. V trimming: 4 bases; J trimming: 2 bases; junction bases outside the gene matches: 1. Per the germline V gene, CDR1 is SGHRS and CDR2 is YFSETQ. The CDR3 spans 15 residues. For the CDR3, the DNA is TGCGCCAGCAGCGGGACTAGCGGGGGACAAGAGACCCAGTACTTC. It specifies CASSGTSGGQETQYF.